The entry below gives a single T cell receptor beta chain sequence along with its context. Its antigen is currently unknown. Germline lookup yields CDR1 DFQATT and CDR2 SNEGSKA (reference sequence). This CDR3 has 15 amino acids. This specimen belongs to a study of monozygotic twins with inflammatory bowel disease. Study results and limitations: Evidence did not back any single strong signal or clonotype linked to IBD.

Total RNA amounting to about 3,300 ng went into each TCR library. The template switching step added UMIs that contained a 6-nucleotide sample barcode. TCRdb reprocessed the 5' RACE reads, keeping one entry per CDR3 protein, no DNA. The sample holds about 160,000 distinct CDR3 sequences. This clonotype was obtained from a human donor with ulcerative colitis or Crohn's disease, or a healthy co-twin of an affected twin (not recorded which). The chain combines TRBV20-1 with TRBJ1-1; TCRdb's D call, TRBD1, is unchecked because there is no DNA. Sample: blood. CDR3 loop: CSALNPGHSNTEAFF.